What follows are 10 T cell receptor beta chains derived from one specimen sequenced in a study of breast tumors, draining lymph nodes, adjacent tissues. The lymph nodes were axillary draining lymph nodes from breast cancer patients. TCRdb redid the calling of the multiplex PCR reads with MiXCR, one entry per CDR3 protein. The sample lists approximately 89,000 distinct CDR3 sequences; roughly 28% were seen once. The source material was axillary lymph node tissue. These receptors were obtained from a female donor with breast cancer. Some clones in this sample may be carry-over from other donors' samples.

This clonotype was counted ten times or more. The chain recombines TRBV5-1 with TRBJ2-5; 7 nucleotides agree with TRBD2. CDR3 length equals 16 residues. The germline V gene has CDR1 SGHRS and CDR2 YFSETQ. V dropped 4 bases and J dropped 7; count of bases not matched to a gene: 16. The CDR3 here is CASSPIPGGRQGTQYF. DNA of the CDR3: TGCGCCAGCAGCCCTATCCCGGGAGGCCGCCAGGGGACCCAGTACTTC.

Here the CDR3 reads CASTRTSTDTQYF. CDR3 DNA sequence: TGTGCCAGCACCAGAACTAGCACAGATACGCAGTATTTT. The gene calls are TRBV6-2 or TRBV6-3 and TRBJ2-3; D gene unclear. The germline CDR1 and CDR2 sequences are MNHEY and SVGEGT. The CDR3 totals 13 residues. V lost 7 bases and J lost 0, with 8 bases in between.

The chain employs TRBV7-3 and TRBJ2-2, with 14 bases that match TRBD2. Germline CDR1 and CDR2: SGHTA and FQGTGA. Germline trimming cut 2 bases from V and 7 bases from J; bases unmatched to any gene: 3. This CDR3 is built from 16 residues. The CDR3 loop reads CASSLLGTSGSGELFF. Written as DNA, the CDR3 is TGTGCCAGCAGCTTACTTGGGACTAGCGGGAGCGGGGAGCTGTTTTTT.

On this clonotype: Compared with germline, one end of the junction differs, possibly owing to a read error. This chain joins TRBV7-2 and TRBJ1-1; 7 nucleotides agree with TRBD1. There are 16 residues in the CDR3. The germline CDR1 and CDR2 sequences are SGHTA and FQGNSA. CDR3 sequence: CASSLASTGLNTEAVF. CDR3 coding DNA: TGTGCCAGCAGCTTAGCCTCGACAGGGTTGAACACTGAAGCTGTCTTT.

The J gene is TRBJ1-1, the V gene TRBV6-9; tentatively, D is TRBD1 (5 bases). The CDR3 spans 11 residues. V lost 6 bases and J lost 11, with 13 bases in between. Germline CDR1 and CDR2: MNHGY and SVAAGI. DNA of the CDR3: TGTGCCAGCAGCCATGGGGGATATGCTTTCTTT. Translating gives CASSHGGYAFF.

The rearrangement uses TRBV28 and TRBJ1-1; D possibly corresponds to TRBD1 (6 bases). V was clipped by 5 bases and J by 4 bases, with 11 bases between them. CDR1 and CDR2 from the germline V gene are MDHEN and SYDVKM. The CDR3 contains 13 residues. CDR3 bases: TGTGCCAGCAGTCCCCGGACAGTCACTGAAGCTTTCTTT. This encodes CASSPRTVTEAFF.

This clonotype was observed at least ten times. CDR3 sequence: CASRDPGRGSGYEQYF. The CDR3 region has the DNA TGTGCCAGCAGAGACCCGGGGAGGGGCAGCGGGTACGAGCAGTACTTC. The rearrangement uses TRBV28 and TRBJ2-7; 7 nucleotides align to TRBD2. The CDR3 runs to 16 residues. J gave up 4 bases and V 6 bases, and 15 bases lay outside the gene matches. CDR1 is MDHEN and CDR2 is SYDVKM in the germline V gene.

In its sample, this clonotype was seen many times. The rearrangement joins TRBV6-1 to TRBJ2-7; D is perhaps TRBD1 or TRBD2 (6 bases each). Trimming shortened V by 8 bases and J by 1 base, and 15 bases separated the two germline ends. CDR3 length: 14 residues. Germline V gene sequence: CDR1 MNHNS, CDR2 SASEGT. CDR3 protein: CASAPTGTSYEQYF. The CDR3 nucleotides are TGTGCCAGCGCGCCTACAGGGACTTCCTACGAGCAGTACTTC.

Turning to this clonotype: With a much larger clone just one base away, this may be a read error. This rearrangement joins TRBV20-1 to TRBJ2-2; a weak D match, TRBD2 (5 bases). The germline V gene encodes CDR1 DFQATT and CDR2 SNEGSKA (reference sequence). The CDR3 extends over 16 amino acids. DNA for the CDR3: TGCAGTGCTAGAGATCCGGCGAATAAGACCACCGGGGAGCTGTCTTTT. It encodes CSARDPANKTTGELSF.

This clonotype came up many times. This chain uses TRBV20-1 with TRBJ2-1; 10 nucleotides align to TRBD2. The CDR3 runs to 15 residues. CDR1 and CDR2 from the germline V gene are DFQATT and SNEGSKA (reference sequence). Trimming removed 4 bases from V and 9 bases from J; junction bases left unmatched: 12. CDR3 sequence (DNA): TGCAGTGCTACCTCAGCGGGAGGGGTGGGCACTGAGCAGTTCTTC. Translation gives CSATSAGGVGTEQFF.